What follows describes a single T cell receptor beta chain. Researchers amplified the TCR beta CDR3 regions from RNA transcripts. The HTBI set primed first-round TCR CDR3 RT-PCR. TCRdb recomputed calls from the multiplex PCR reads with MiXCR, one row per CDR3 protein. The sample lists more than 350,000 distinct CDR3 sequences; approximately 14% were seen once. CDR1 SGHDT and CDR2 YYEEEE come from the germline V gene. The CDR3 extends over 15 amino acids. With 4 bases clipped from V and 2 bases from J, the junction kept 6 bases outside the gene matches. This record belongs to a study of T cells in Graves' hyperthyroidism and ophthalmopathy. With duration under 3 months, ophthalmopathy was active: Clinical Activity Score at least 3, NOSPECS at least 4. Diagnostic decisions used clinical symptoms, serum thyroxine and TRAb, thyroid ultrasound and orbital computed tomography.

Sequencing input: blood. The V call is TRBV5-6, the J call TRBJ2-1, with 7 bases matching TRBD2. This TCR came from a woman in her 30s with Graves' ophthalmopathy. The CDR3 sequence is CASSRLAATYNEQFF. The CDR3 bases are TGTGCCAGCAGCCGTCTAGCGGCTACCTACAATGAGCAGTTCTTC.